This is a list of T cell receptor beta chains from one sample in a study of blood T cell repertoires in COVID-19. Some clones are missing from TCRdb's copy, which holds only in-frame ones; the method was immunoSEQ multiplex PCR. This table has approximately 490,000 clones, 70% to 90% appearing once. Sequenced material: PBMCs or T cells enriched from blood (not recorded which). The receptors come from an older woman who had recovered from COVID-19. CDR3s include the opening cysteine and the closing phenylalanine or tryptophan. A D gene is named only where the DNA matches it firmly. Clone size is given for some rows only: seen once, a few or many times, or a class if the clone is expanded.

NA,TRBV3-1/TRBV3-2,TRBJ2-3,NA,TGTGCCAGCAGCCGTCGGGTGGAGGATACGCAGTATTTT,CASSRRVEDTQYF
NA,TRBV11-2,TRBJ2-1,NA,TGTGCCAGCAGCTTCGCGGGGGCCCACAATGAGCAGTTCTTC,CASSFAGAHNEQFF
NA,TRBV12-3/TRBV12-4,TRBJ1-5,NA,TGTGCCAGCAGCCAGACTGGCAATCAGCCCCAGCATTTT,CASSQTGNQPQHF
NA,TRBV7-9,TRBJ1-2,once,TGTGCCAGCAGCTCGGGAAGAGTCTATGGCTACACCTTC,CASSSGRVYGYTF
NA,TRBV10-3,TRBJ1-4,NA,TGTGCCATCAGCGATTTCGCGGCGGGGAATGAAAAACTGTTTTTT,CAISDFAAGNEKLFF
NA,TRBV30,TRBJ1-5,NA,TGTGCCTGGAGTCGCTCGGACAGAGACTTTAGCAATCAGCCCCAGCATTTT,CAWSRSDRDFSNQPQHF
NA,TRBV4-1,TRBJ1-2,NA,TGCGCCAGCAGCCGGGAGGCCAACTTGTATGGCTACACCTTC,CASSREANLYGYTF
NA,TRBV19,TRBJ2-7,NA,TGTGCCAGTAGAAGGGGCGCCCCGGGTCAGTACTTC,CASRRGAPGQYF
TRBD1,TRBV27,TRBJ1-3,NA,TGTGCCAGCAGAAGAGACAGGGATGGAAACACCATATATTTT,CASRRDRDGNTIYF
TRBD1,TRBV7-2,TRBJ2-1,NA,TGTGCCAGTGCTCTAGGGGGACAGTCAAATGAGCAGTTCTTC,CASALGGQSNEQFF
TRBD1,TRBV6-5,TRBJ1-3,few,TGTGCCAGCAGCCCAGGGGGTCTACCTGGAAACACCATATATTTT,CASSPGGLPGNTIYF
TRBD1,TRBV5-1,TRBJ1-6,NA,TGCGCCAGCAGCTTGACCACGGACAGGGGGAGTTCACCCCTCCACTTT,CASSLTTDRGSSPLHF
TRBD1,TRBV18,TRBJ1-5,few,TGTGCCAGCTCACCATTGGGGACAGGGGGCAATCAGCCCCAGCATTTT,CASSPLGTGGNQPQHF
TRBD2,TRBV15,TRBJ2-1,NA,TGTGCCACCAGCAGAGTTCTCATAGCGGGGGGACCCTACAATGAGCAGTTCTTC,CATSRVLIAGGPYNEQFF
TRBD2,TRBV2,TRBJ2-1,NA,TGTGCCAGCAGCGCTCCCGGGACTAGCGGCAATGAGCAGTTCTTC,CASSAPGTSGNEQFF
NA,TRBV5-6,TRBJ1-5,NA,TGTGCCAGCAGCTATAGGGGCCCGAGCAATCAGCCCCAGCATTTT,CASSYRGPSNQPQHF
NA,TRBV7-2,TRBJ1-1,NA,TGTGCCAGCAGCTTCGGGGGGGGTCAGGACACTGAAGCTTTCTTT,CASSFGGGQDTEAFF
TRBD1,TRBV7-2,TRBJ2-3,NA,TGTGCCAGCACCTTCGCCCCATTCAGGGGGCGCACAGATACGCAGTATTTT,CASTFAPFRGRTDTQYF
TRBD2,TRBV6-2/TRBV6-3,TRBJ2-3,NA,TGTGCCAGCAACCCCCACCGGCTAGCGGGGGGGCGCACAGATACGCAGTATTTT,CASNPHRLAGGRTDTQYF
NA,TRBV28,TRBJ2-5,NA,TGTGCCAGCAGTCTCATACTTGAAGAGACCCAGTACTTC,CASSLILEETQYF
TRBD1,TRBV18,TRBJ1-6,NA,TGTGCCAGCTCACCAGGGACAGCTTCTAATTCACCCCTCCACTTT,CASSPGTASNSPLHF
TRBD1,TRBV29-1,TRBJ1-2,NA,TGCAGCGTTGTCCGGGACAGGGGAAATGGCTACACCTTC,CSVVRDRGNGYTF
TRBD1,TRBV29-1,TRBJ1-1,NA,TGCAGCGTTGTTCGTACAGGGGGCACTGAAGCTTTCTTT,CSVVRTGGTEAFF
TRBD1,TRBV15,TRBJ1-4,NA,TGTGCCACCAGCAGCCGGGACAGGGGGTATCGCAATGAAAAACTGTTTTTT,CATSSRDRGYRNEKLFF
NA,TRBV30,TRBJ1-3,NA,TGTGCCTGGAGTCAAACTCTCACTGGAAACACCATATATTTT,CAWSQTLTGNTIYF
NA,TRBV5-1,TRBJ2-1,once,TGCGCCAGCAGCTTGGAGCGGAAGCGCTCCTACAATGAGCAGTTCTTC,CASSLERKRSYNEQFF
NA,TRBV6-5,TRBJ2-3,NA,TGTGCCAGCATCGCACAGGGAAGGGGCACAGATACGCAGTATTTT,CASIAQGRGTDTQYF
TRBD1,TRBV5-1,TRBJ2-1,NA,TGCGCCAGCAGCTTGGGTCAGGGGGCCAACAATGAGCAGTTCTTC,CASSLGQGANNEQFF
NA,TRBV5-5,TRBJ1-1,once,TGTGCCAGCAGCTTAAACAGTCAGAACACTGAAGCTTTCTTT,CASSLNSQNTEAFF
NA,TRBV5-1,TRBJ2-7,NA,TGCGCCAGCAGCTTGGAGGCAGGGGAGTCCTACGAGCAGTACTTC,CASSLEAGESYEQYF
NA,TRBV7-2,TRBJ2-7,once,TGTGCCAGCAGCTTCCAGATCGTCTCCTACGAGCAGTACTTC,CASSFQIVSYEQYF
NA,TRBV7-7,TRBJ1-1,once,TGTGCTAGCAGCACACGTGGGGCAGGGGAAGGGACTGAAGCTTTCTTT,CASSTRGAGEGTEAFF
TRBD1,TRBV5-1,TRBJ1-4,NA,TGCGCCAGCAGCCTGGGACAGGGGGCAACTAATGAAAAACTGTTTTTT,CASSLGQGATNEKLFF
TRBD2,TRBV27,TRBJ2-1,few,TGTGCCAGCAGTTACCGCCTAGCGGGAAAAAATGAGCAGTTCTTC,CASSYRLAGKNEQFF
TRBD1,TRBV19,TRBJ2-3,NA,TGTGCCAGTAGTATTGACAGGGATGAGGCAGATACGCAGTATTTT,CASSIDRDEADTQYF
TRBD2,TRBV10-2,TRBJ2-1,NA,TGCGCCAGCAGGCTAGCGGTCCACAATGAGCAGTTCTTC,CASRLAVHNEQFF
NA,TRBV1,TRBJ2-2,NA,TGCACCAGCAGCCAGGGACAGGGGGCTGGGGACGGGGAGCTGTTTTTT,CTSSQGQGAGDGELFF
NA,TRBV27,TRBJ2-2,NA,TGTGCCAGCAGTTTAACACAGGAAACCGGGGAGCTGTTTTTT,CASSLTQETGELFF
NA,TRBV9,TRBJ2-5,NA,TGTGCCAGCGGAGCCCCAGAGACCCAGTACTTC,CASGAPETQYF
NA,TRBV19,TRBJ2-1,NA,TGTGCCAGTGCCCAGGGTTGGGGCTACAATGAGCAGTTCTTC,CASAQGWGYNEQFF
TRBD1,TRBV4-1,TRBJ2-2,NA,TGCGCCAGCAGCCAAACCGGCAGGGGGCGCCGGACCGGGGAGCTGTTTTTT,CASSQTGRGRRTGELFF
NA,TRBV2,TRBJ1-6,NA,TGTGCCAGCAGTGAAGTTCGACAGCTCCACTTT,CASSEVRQLHF
TRBD1,TRBV11-3,TRBJ2-2,NA,TGTGCCAGCAGCTCGGGACAGGGGAACACCGGGGAGCTGTTTTTT,CASSSGQGNTGELFF
NA,TRBV7-9,TRBJ1-6,few,TGTGCCAGCAGCTCCGGGACATCCTATAATTCACCCCTCCACTTT,CASSSGTSYNSPLHF
TRBD2,TRBV3-1/TRBV3-2,TRBJ2-1,once,TGTGCCAGCAGCCAAGGACTAGCGGGGGTGGTTGAGCAGTTCTTC,CASSQGLAGVVEQFF
NA,TRBV10-2,TRBJ1-1,once,TGCGCCAGCAGTCTACAGGGCGGGACTGAAGCTTTCTTT,CASSLQGGTEAFF
NA,TRBV7-8,TRBJ2-1,NA,TGTGCCAGCAGACTAGGGGGAGACAATGAGCAGTTCTTC,CASRLGGDNEQFF
TRBD1,TRBV24-1,TRBJ2-1,NA,TGTGCCACCAGTGATTTGTCGGACAGGGGCCATGAGCAGTTCTTC,CATSDLSDRGHEQFF
NA,TRBV29-1,TRBJ2-2,NA,TGCAGCGTTGTTAGGGGGGGCACCGGGGAGCTGTTTTTT,CSVVRGGTGELFF
TRBD1,TRBV7-9,TRBJ1-1,NA,TGTGCCAGCAGCTCAGCTGCCCCGGGACAGGTATCGAACACTGAAGCTTTCTTT,CASSSAAPGQVSNTEAFF
TRBD2,TRBV5-1,TRBJ2-2,NA,TGCGCCAGCATCCCCCTAGCGGGGGGGCCCGGGGAGCTGTTTTTT,CASIPLAGGPGELFF
TRBD1,TRBV27,TRBJ1-2,NA,TGTGCCAGCAGTTTGGGCGGGACAGGTCCCTATGGCTACACCTTC,CASSLGGTGPYGYTF
NA,TRBV29-1,TRBJ2-7,NA,TGCAGCGTGGGGGGTGCAGGGAAGGAGCAGTACTTC,CSVGGAGKEQYF
NA,TRBV21-1,TRBJ2-1,NA,TGTGCCAGCAGCAAGGCGAACAGGGGTCACGGCTACAATGAGCAGTTCTTC,CASSKANRGHGYNEQFF
TRBD1,TRBV19,TRBJ1-2,NA,TGTGCCAGTAGACTGAACAGGGGGCAAGGTGGCTACACCTTC,CASRLNRGQGGYTF
NA,TRBV6-1,TRBJ1-2,NA,TGTGCCAGCAGTGAAGGACCGGGGGTTCACTATGGCTACACCTTC,CASSEGPGVHYGYTF
NA,TRBV27,TRBJ2-6,NA,TGTGCCAGCAGTTCCCAGGGATCTGGGGCCAACGTCCTGACTTTC,CASSSQGSGANVLTF
TRBD1,TRBV15,TRBJ1-4,NA,TGTGCCACCAGCGGGCGGGACAGGGGGAATGAAAAACTGTTTTTT,CATSGRDRGNEKLFF
NA,TRBV11-3,TRBJ1-3,NA,TGTGCCAGCAGTTTGGGGGCAGCCTCTGGAAACACCATATATTTT,CASSLGAASGNTIYF
TRBD2,TRBV13,TRBJ2-1,NA,TGTGCCAGCAGCTCATTAGCGGGCTGGGAGCAGTTCTTC,CASSSLAGWEQFF